These T cell receptor beta chains were read from a single sample in a study of blood T cell repertoires in COVID-19. Clones were sequenced by immunoSEQ multiplex PCR, and TCRdb holds only the in-frame ones, with some missing. The sample comprises roughly 190,000 clones, around 82% of which are singletons, and about 2.7% rests with the top ten. The sequencing sample was made of peripheral blood. These receptors originate from a human donor with acute or convalescent COVID-19. The donor label of this sample is uncertain. Both conserved end residues are part of each CDR3. D genes are given only for firm matches. The size entry is marked missing in some rows and otherwise reads once, few, many or a size class.

V	J	size	length	D	CDR3	DNA
TRBV7-3	TRBJ2-3	many	15	TRBD2	CASSVSGGARDTQYF	TGTGCCAGCAGCGTGAGCGGGGGGGCGAGGGATACGCAGTATTTT
TRBV7-9	TRBJ2-7	.	15	TRBD2	CASSFPAGEYREQYF	TGTGCCAGCAGCTTTCCCGCGGGAGAATATCGCGAGCAGTACTTC
TRBV5-1	TRBJ1-4	.	16	.	CASSLGTATTNEKLFF	TGCGCCAGCAGCTTGGGGACAGCTACAACTAATGAAAAACTGTTTTTT
TRBV19	TRBJ1-2	.	12	.	CASSIQGNGYTF	TGTGCCAGTAGTATCCAGGGGAATGGCTACACCTTC
TRBV30	TRBJ1-5	.	13	TRBD1	CALDGQGAQPQHF	TGTGCCCTGGACGGGCAGGGGGCCCAGCCCCAGCATTTT
TRBV6-5	TRBJ2-3	.	15	TRBD1	CASNQGQGGTDTQYF	TGTGCCAGCAATCAGGGACAGGGCGGCACAGATACGCAGTATTTT
TRBV2	TRBJ1-3	.	13	.	CASSSGVTSTIYF	TGTGCCAGCAGTAGCGGGGTCACGAGCACCATATATTTT
TRBV7-9	TRBJ2-7	.	15	TRBD1	CASSLDRDRGTEQYF	TGTGCCAGCAGCTTAGACCGGGACAGGGGGACCGAGCAGTACTTC
TRBV29-1	TRBJ2-1	.	15	.	CSARDSGSAKNEQFF	TGCAGCGCCCGGGACAGCGGGAGCGCTAAGAATGAGCAGTTCTTC
TRBV7-2	TRBJ1-1	.	12	.	CASSFEWTEAFF	TGTGCCAGCAGCTTTGAGTGGACTGAAGCTTTCTTT
TRBV19	TRBJ1-2	.	16	TRBD1	CASSSPRDRGDYGYTF	TGTGCCAGTAGTTCCCCCCGGGACAGGGGGGACTATGGCTACACCTTC
TRBV19	TRBJ2-3	.	14	.	CASNPGRGADTQYF	TGTGCCAGTAACCCCGGGAGAGGGGCAGATACGCAGTATTTT
TRBV11-2	TRBJ1-2	.	13	.	CASSLVWGDGYTF	TGTGCCAGCAGCTTAGTTTGGGGCGATGGCTACACCTTC
TRBV9	TRBJ2-7	few	15	.	CASSREAAGPYEQYF	TGTGCCAGCAGTCGTGAGGCAGCCGGTCCCTACGAGCAGTACTTC
TRBV5-1	TRBJ1-4	.	14	.	CASRFGDTSEKLFF	TGCGCCAGCAGATTTGGGGACACCTCTGAAAAACTGTTTTTT
TRBV10-3	TRBJ2-3	once	13	.	CAIRGGEADTQYF	TGTGCCATCAGGGGCGGGGAAGCAGATACGCAGTATTTT
TRBV6-6	TRBJ2-1	.	15	TRBD2	CASSYRVAGYNEQFF	TGTGCCAGCAGTTACAGGGTAGCGGGGTACAATGAGCAGTTCTTC
TRBV4-1	TRBJ1-2	.	18	TRBD1	CASSQVIARGHPGYGYTF	TGCGCCAGCAGCCAAGTTATAGCCAGGGGGCACCCAGGCTATGGCTACACCTTC
TRBV11-2	TRBJ2-7	.	15	TRBD1	CASSLLGGPSYEQYF	TGTGCCAGCAGCTTATTAGGGGGCCCATCCTACGAGCAGTACTTC
TRBV29-1	TRBJ1-1	few	11	.	CSVIRGTEAFF	TGCAGCGTTATCAGGGGCACTGAAGCTTTCTTT
TRBV5-6	TRBJ1-6	few	14	.	CASSWALGDSPLHF	TGTGCCAGCAGCTGGGCCCTGGGAGACTCACCCCTCCACTTT
TRBV4-1	TRBJ2-5	.	17	TRBD2	CASSQARLAGDEETQYF	TGCGCCAGCAGCCAGGCCCGTTTAGCGGGGGACGAAGAGACCCAGTACTTC
TRBV5-1	TRBJ1-6	.	17	TRBD1	CASSLGQGAGGNSPLHF	TGCGCCAGCAGCTTGGGGCAGGGGGCAGGGGGTAATTCACCCCTCCACTTT
TRBV5-1	TRBJ2-3	.	14	.	CASSLDGSTDTQYF	TGCGCCAGCAGCTTGGACGGGAGCACAGATACGCAGTATTTT
TRBV5-1	TRBJ2-5	.	12	.	CASSLGSETQYF	TGCGCCAGCAGCTTGGGTTCGGAGACCCAGTACTTC
TRBV5-1	TRBJ2-5	.	14	.	CASSLNRDQETQYF	TGCGCCAGCAGCTTGAACCGGGACCAAGAGACCCAGTACTTC
TRBV6-1	TRBJ1-1	once	14	.	CASSELQWDTEAFF	TGTGCCAGCAGTGAATTACAGTGGGACACTGAAGCTTTCTTT
TRBV24-1	TRBJ1-3	.	14	.	CATSDPGRGHTIYF	TGTGCCACCAGTGACCCCGGTAGGGGCCACACCATATATTTT
TRBV5-4	TRBJ1-1	.	13	.	CASSPPDTSKAFF	TGTGCCAGCAGCCCCCCGGACACGTCCAAAGCTTTCTTT
TRBV4-2	TRBJ2-7	.	13	.	CASSQGRFYEQYF	TGTGCCAGCAGCCAAGGGAGGTTCTACGAGCAGTACTTC
TRBV5-1	TRBJ2-3	few	19	TRBD2	CASSPGGAGGPLSTDTQYF	TGCGCCAGCAGCCCTGGAGGGGCGGGGGGCCCACTTAGCACAGATACGCAGTATTTT
TRBV19	TRBJ1-1	.	16	TRBD1	CASSIRQGAVWTEAFF	TGTGCCAGTAGTATTCGGCAGGGGGCGGTTTGGACTGAAGCTTTCTTT
TRBV11-3	TRBJ2-3	.	12	.	CASSLRTDTQYF	TGTGCCAGCAGCTTACGGACAGATACGCAGTATTTT
TRBV4-2	TRBJ1-6	.	17	.	CASSQDLRSSGNSPLHF	TGTGCCAGCAGCCAAGATCTCCGGAGTAGTGGAAATTCACCCCTCCACTTT
TRBV18	TRBJ1-4	.	14	.	CASSPVAANEKLFF	TGTGCCAGCTCACCAGTGGCAGCTAATGAAAAACTGTTTTTT
TRBV5-5	TRBJ2-2	.	15	TRBD2	CASSLLSGEAGELFF	TGTGCCAGCAGCTTGCTCAGCGGGGAGGCCGGGGAGCTGTTTTTT